The 28 T cell receptor beta chains presented below share a single source sample, sequenced in a study of blood T cell repertoires in COVID-19. Some clones are missing from TCRdb's copy, which holds only in-frame ones; the method was immunoSEQ multiplex PCR. The repertoire consists of 90,000 to 120,000 clones, with roughly 88% occurring once and the leading ten covering 6.8%. Specimen: peripheral blood. Receptors originate from a man over 45 with active or convalescent COVID-19.

Written as DNA, the CDR3 is TGTGCCAGCAGTTTTGGCCTGAACACTGAAGCTTTCTTT. It codes for CASSFGLNTEAFF. V and J are TRBV28 and TRBJ1-1; D unresolved. CDR3 length: 13 amino acids. V lost 3 bases, J lost 0 bases, and 5 bases lay in between. CDR1 and CDR2 (germline): MDHEN, SYDVKM.

This chain uses TRBV9 with TRBJ2-7; 7 nucleotides match TRBD2. The CDR3 contains 13 residues. With 9 bases clipped from V and 2 bases from J, the junction kept 8 bases outside the gene matches. Germline CDR1 and CDR2: SGDLS and YYNGEE. In DNA form, the CDR3 reads TGTGCCAACGTCGGGGGGACTCCCTACGAGCAGTACTTC. Its protein product is CANVGGTPYEQYF.

This clone was counted ten times or more. The chain employs TRBV27 and TRBJ2-7; possibly TRBD1 for D (5 bases). Germline V gene sequence: CDR1 MNHEY, CDR2 SMNVEV (reference sequence). Trimming pared 4 bases from V and 2 bases from J, leaving 15 bases between. The CDR3 length is 15 residues. The CDR3 protein is CASSSPGQDPYEQYF. The CDR3 bases are TGTGCCAGCAGTTCCCCAGGGCAGGATCCCTACGAGCAGTACTTC.

This clone showed up just once. This rearrangement joins TRBV2 to TRBJ1-2; D gene unclear. V was cut by 8 bases and J by 3 bases, with 7 bases left in between. CDR3 length: 11 amino acids. CDR1 SNHLY and CDR2 FYNNEI come from the germline V gene. CDR3 in DNA: TGTGCCAGCTTTGAGTACTATGGCTACACCTTC. Translated: CASFEYYGYTF. Full variable domain (rest looked up from reference TRBV2 and TRBJ1-2): EPEVTQTPSHQVTQMGQEVILRCVPISNHLYFYWYRQILGQKVEFLVSFYNNEISEKSEIFDDQFSVERPDGSNFTLKIRSTKLEDSAMYFCASFEYYGYTFGSGTRLTVV.

The chain joins TRBV13 to TRBJ1-4, with 7 bases fitting TRBD1. CDR3 size: 15 residues. V lost 2 bases to trimming and J lost 3 bases; unmatched junction nucleotides: 3. The V gene's germline CDR1 is PRHDT and CDR2 FYEKMQ (reference sequence). Here the CDR3 reads CASSLYRGANEKLFF. In DNA, the CDR3 is TGTGCCAGCAGCTTATACAGGGGAGCTAATGAAAAACTGTTTTTT.

The rearrangement uses TRBV19 and TRBJ1-5, with no clear D. V was shortened by 7 bases and J by 2 bases, with 18 bases between the two germline ends. From germline, CDR1 is LNHDA and CDR2 SQIVND (reference sequence). CDR3 length equals 16 residues. CDR3 residues: CASNSNRGNGNQPQHF. In DNA form, the CDR3 reads TGTGCCAGTAACTCGAACCGGGGTAACGGCAATCAGCCCCAGCATTTT.

The rearrangement joins TRBV28 to TRBJ1-6; D may be TRBD1 (5 bases). CDR3 length: 14 residues. CDR1 and CDR2 (germline): MDHEN, SYDVKM. V shed 8 bases and J shed 5 bases, with 13 bases lying between them. The CDR3 DNA is TGTGCCAGCGTGCAAGACAGCGATAATTCACCCCTCCACTTT. This translates into CASVQDSDNSPLHF.

The J gene is TRBJ2-3, the V gene TRBV3-1 (or the pseudogene TRBV3-2); the D gene is possibly TRBD2 (6 bases). Germline assignment: CDR1 LGHDT and CDR2 YNNKEL (reference sequence). V lost 0 bases to trimming and J lost 6 bases, with 13 bases between them. This CDR3 has 15 residues. CDR3 in amino acids: CASSQDASGLDTQYF. The CDR3 region has the DNA TGTGCCAGCAGCCAAGACGCGAGCGGGCTGGATACGCAGTATTTT.

The chain carries TRBV27 and TRBJ2-5; 12 positions match TRBD2. Germline V gene lookup returns CDR1 MNHEY and CDR2 SMNVEV (reference sequence). Trimming cost V 5 bases and J 5 bases; bases outside gene matches: 6. This CDR3 spans 15 amino acids. The CDR3 sequence: CASSRRLAGVETQYF. CDR3 nucleotides: TGTGCCAGCAGTAGGCGACTAGCGGGAGTTGAGACCCAGTACTTC.

The chain employs TRBV5-6 and TRBJ1-2, with TRBD1 matching over 7 bases. The CDR3 sequence is 16 residues long. Germline V lookup: CDR1 SGHDT, CDR2 YYEEEE. V gave up 2 bases and J gave up 5 bases; unmatched junction bases: 12. Here the CDR3 reads CASSFYLTGSGYGYTF. In nucleotides, the CDR3 is TGTGCCAGCAGCTTTTATTTGACAGGGTCCGGTTATGGCTACACCTTC.

This rearrangement joins TRBV28 to TRBJ1-2; no reliable D call. This CDR3 spans 13 amino acids. V lost 8 bases and J 1 base, leaving 11 bases between the germline ends. The germline V gene has CDR1 MDHEN and CDR2 SYDVKM. The CDR3 DNA reads TGTGCCAGCCACAGTGTTTATAACTATGGCTACACCTTC. Its translation is CASHSVYNYGYTF.

The chain combines TRBV5-1 with TRBJ2-5; possible D gene TRBD2, 6 bases. V dropped 2 bases and J dropped 7 bases, with 21 bases sitting between them. This CDR3 spans 16 amino acids. Germline V gives CDR1 SGHRS, CDR2 YFSETQ. The CDR3 region is CASSFGAGRTEGTQYF. As DNA, the CDR3 is TGCGCCAGCAGCTTTGGGGCAGGGAGGACTGAAGGGACCCAGTACTTC. The whole variable domain, filled in from reference TRBV5-1 and TRBJ2-5, reads KAGVTQTPRYLIKTRGQQVTLSCSPISGHRSVSWYQQTPGQGLQFLFEYFSETQRNKGNFPGRFSGRQFSNSRSEMNVSTLELGDSALYLCASSFGAGRTEGTQYFGPGTRLLVL.

This chain connects TRBV2 to TRBJ2-5, with 8 bases matching TRBD1. CDR3 length equals 13 residues. The germline gives CDR1 SNHLY, CDR2 FYNNEI. V gave up 7 bases and J gave up 2 bases; unmatched junction bases: 3. In DNA form, the CDR3 reads TGTGCCAGCAACGGACAGGGTCAAGAGACCCAGTACTTC. It specifies CASNGQGQETQYF.

J is TRBJ1-4 and V is TRBV4-1; D unclear. CDR1 and CDR2 from the germline V gene are MGHRA and YSYEKL. The germline V and J ends were trimmed by 1 base and 0 bases, with 15 bases remaining between them. CDR3 length equals 18 residues. In DNA, the CDR3 is TGCGCCAGCAGCCAAGGTCCGACTCTCATTACAACTAATGAAAAACTGTTTTTT. This sequence encodes CASSQGPTLITTNEKLFF.

The rearrangement links TRBV7-9 to TRBJ2-1, with 13 bases lining up with TRBD2. This CDR3 contains 17 residues. Germline assignment: CDR1 SEHNR and CDR2 FQNEAQ (reference sequence). V trimming: 1 base; J trimming: 4 bases; junction bases outside the gene matches: 4. DNA for the CDR3: TGTGCCAGCAGCTTAGTGGGACTAGCGGGACCTTACAATGAGCAGTTCTTC. Residues: CASSLVGLAGPYNEQFF.

The gene calls are TRBV18 and TRBJ1-4; possible D gene TRBD1, 6 bases. CDR1 KGHSH and CDR2 LQKENI come from the germline V gene. V shed 3 bases and J shed 3 bases, with 14 bases lying between them. The CDR3 has 16 residues. CDR3 DNA: TGTGCCAGCTCACCCCGACAGGCCGGGGCTAATGAAAAACTGTTTTTT. This gives the protein CASSPRQAGANEKLFF.

The chain joins TRBV5-6 to TRBJ2-7, with D possibly being TRBD2 (6 bases). Per germline, CDR1 SGHDT and CDR2 YYEEEE. Trimming pared 4 bases from V and 0 bases from J, leaving 14 bases between. CDR3 length equals 15 residues. The CDR3 nucleotides are TGTGCCAGCAGCCAACTAGCAAGGAGCTCCTACGAGCAGTACTTC. Translation gives CASSQLARSSYEQYF.

This clone was counted only a few times. V usage is TRBV27 and J usage is TRBJ1-1, with TRBD1 as a possible D gene (5 bases). Germline V gene lookup returns CDR1 MNHEY and CDR2 SMNVEV (reference sequence). The CDR3 consists of 17 residues. V gave up 2 bases and J gave up 4 bases, with 20 bases separating them. The CDR3 region has the DNA TGTGCCAGCAGTTTAAAAGGACTGGGGGGGATGAGCACTGAAGCTTTCTTT. It yields the protein CASSLKGLGGMSTEAFF.

CDR3 sequence: CASSASGSSYNEQFF. CDR3 nucleotide sequence: TGCGCCAGCAGCGCTAGCGGGAGCTCCTACAATGAGCAGTTCTTC. V gene TRBV5-1 combines with J gene TRBJ2-1; TRBD2 agrees at 10 bases. The CDR3 has 15 residues. The J segment lost 0 bases and the V segment lost 4 bases, leaving 1 base of the junction unmatched. Germline V gene sequence: CDR1 SGHRS, CDR2 YFSETQ.

This chain connects TRBV7-9 to TRBJ1-1; the D gene is possibly TRBD1 (5 bases). Per the germline V gene, CDR1 is SEHNR and CDR2 is FQNEAQ (reference sequence). The CDR3 consists of 12 residues. V shed 4 bases and J shed 10 bases, with 13 bases lying between them. CDR3 in DNA: TGTGCCAGCAGCTCGGGACTGAGGATAGCTTTCTTT. Residues: CASSSGLRIAFF. Supplemented by reference TRBV7-9 and TRBJ1-1, the full variable domain reads DTGVSQNPRHKITKRGQNVTFRCDPISEHNRLYWYRQTLGQGPEFLTYFQNEAQLEKSRLLSDRFSAERPKGSFSTLEIQRTEQGDSAMYLCASSSGLRIAFFGQGTRLTVV.

The chain is built from TRBV5-4 and TRBJ2-7, with a weak D call TRBD2 (6 bases). V was clipped by 9 bases and J by 0 bases, with 10 bases between them. CDR3 length: 12 amino acids. Looked up from germline, CDR1 is SGHNT and CDR2 is YYREEE (reference sequence). CDR3 coding DNA: TGTGCCACCATGGGGGGCTCCTACGAGCAGTACTTC. This encodes CATMGGSYEQYF.

The V call is TRBV28, the J call TRBJ2-5; 7 bases fit TRBD1. There are 16 residues in the CDR3. V was pared by 2 bases and J by 5 bases, with 11 bases of the junction left unmatched. The germline gives CDR1 MDHEN, CDR2 SYDVKM. CDR3 amino acids: CASSLPQTGNTETQYF. The CDR3 nucleotides read TGTGCCAGCAGTTTACCCCAGACAGGGAACACGGAGACCCAGTACTTC.

The chain joins TRBV7-2 to TRBJ2-5; 9 nucleotides match TRBD2. The germline gives CDR1 SGHTA, CDR2 FQGNSA. V lost 3 bases to trimming and J lost 5 bases; unmatched junction nucleotides: 7. This CDR3 region has 15 residues. CDR3 amino acids: CASSFIAGEGETQYF. For the CDR3, the DNA is TGTGCCAGCAGCTTCATAGCGGGAGAGGGGGAGACCCAGTACTTC. Looking up the rest from reference TRBV7-2 and TRBJ2-5 gives the full variable domain: GAGVSQSPSNKVTEKGKDVELRCDPISGHTALYWYRQSLGQGLEFLIYFQGNSAPDKSGLPSDRFSAERTGGSVSTLTIQRTQQEDSAVYLCASSFIAGEGETQYFGPGTRLLVL.

Only a few counts were recorded for this clone. The chain uses TRBV28 and TRBJ1-2; tentative D call: TRBD1 (6 bases). Trimming took off 5 bases at V and 7 bases at J, with 8 bases between the two ends. Germline-derived CDR1 and CDR2 are MDHEN and SYDVKM. This CDR3 has 11 amino acids. CDR3 bases: TGTGCCAGCAGTCGGACAGTTGGCTACACCTTC. It translates to CASSRTVGYTF.

This clone appeared once. The chain carries TRBV9 and TRBJ2-1; 7 bases fit TRBD2. This CDR3 has 15 amino acids. The germline gives CDR1 SGDLS, CDR2 YYNGEE. J was trimmed by 4 bases and V by 1 base; bases with no gene match: 5. The CDR3 region has the DNA TGTGCCAGCAGCGTAACAAGCGGGACTTACAATGAGCAGTTCTTC. It encodes CASSVTSGTYNEQFF.

V usage is TRBV7-9 and J usage is TRBJ2-3, with 10 bases aligning to TRBD2. CDR1 and CDR2 from the germline V gene are SEHNR and FQNEAQ (reference sequence). CDR3 length equals 13 residues. Germline trimming cut 8 bases from V and 3 bases from J; bases unmatched to any gene: 2. Written as DNA, the CDR3 is TGTGCCAGCCTAGCGGGAGCGACAGATACGCAGTATTTT. It codes for CASLAGATDTQYF. The entire variable domain, with the rest obtained from reference TRBV7-9 and TRBJ2-3, is as follows: DTGVSQNPRHKITKRGQNVTFRCDPISEHNRLYWYRQTLGQGPEFLTYFQNEAQLEKSRLLSDRFSAERPKGSFSTLEIQRTEQGDSAMYLCASLAGATDTQYFGPGTRLTVL.

In this sample, this clone turned up a few times. V usage is TRBV5-6 and J usage is TRBJ1-6, with 7 nucleotides matching TRBD1. V gave up 1 base and J gave up 7 bases; unmatched junction bases: 5. Germline CDR1 and CDR2: SGHDT and YYEEEE. CDR3 size: 15 residues. CDR3 nucleotides: TGTGCCAGCAGCTTGCTCCAGGGGGGAAATTCACCCCTCCACTTT. Its translation: CASSLLQGGNSPLHF.

This rearrangement joins TRBV28 to TRBJ2-7, with 8 positions matching TRBD2. Per germline, CDR1 MDHEN and CDR2 SYDVKM. The CDR3 length is 14 residues. Trimming cost V 5 bases and J 2 bases; bases outside gene matches: 5. The DNA for the CDR3 is TGTGCCAGCAGTAATAGCGGGACCCCCTACGAGCAGTACTTC. This sequence encodes CASSNSGTPYEQYF.